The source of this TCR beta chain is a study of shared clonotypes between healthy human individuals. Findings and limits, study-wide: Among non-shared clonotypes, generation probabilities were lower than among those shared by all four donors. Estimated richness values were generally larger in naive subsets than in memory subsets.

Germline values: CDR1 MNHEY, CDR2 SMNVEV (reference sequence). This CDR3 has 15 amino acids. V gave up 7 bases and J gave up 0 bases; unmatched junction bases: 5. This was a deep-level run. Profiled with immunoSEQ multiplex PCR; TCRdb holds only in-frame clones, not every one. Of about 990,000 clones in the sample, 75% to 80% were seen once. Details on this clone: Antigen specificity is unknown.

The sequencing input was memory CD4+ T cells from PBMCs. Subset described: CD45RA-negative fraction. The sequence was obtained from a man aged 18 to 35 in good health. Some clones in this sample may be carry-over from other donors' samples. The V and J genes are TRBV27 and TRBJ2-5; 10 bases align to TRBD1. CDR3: CASIQDRGYQETQYF. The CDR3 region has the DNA TGTGCCAGCATTCAGGACAGGGGGTACCAAGAGACCCAGTACTTC.